This T cell receptor (beta chain) derives from a study of control samples from healthy donors and cancer patients. V lost 6 bases to trimming and J lost 2 bases, with 15 bases between them. This CDR3 contains 14 residues. Germline V gene lookup returns CDR1 SGHRS and CDR2 YFSETQ. Profiled with immunoSEQ multiplex PCR; TCRdb holds only in-frame clones, not every one. The table shows 100,000 to 150,000 clones, with approximately 84% occurring only once. Sequencing input: blood. The sequence was obtained from a man younger than 30 in good health. The gene calls are TRBV5-1 and TRBJ2-7, with D possibly being TRBD1 (6 bases). In DNA form, the CDR3 reads TGCGCCAGCAAGGCTCAGACAGGAACCTACGAGCAGTACTTC. Protein product: CASKAQTGTYEQYF.